Presented here are 6 T cell receptor beta chains from one specimen sequenced in a study of cytomegalovirus exposure and HLA in healthy donors. PCR amplification relied on 60 Vbeta primers (plus 13 Jbeta primers). The method was immunoSEQ multiplex PCR; TCRdb's version includes in-frame clones alone and lacks a portion of them. This table holds 150,000 to 200,000 clones, about 80% found once. The sample taken for sequencing was PBMCs. These receptors came from a woman between 18 and 29 years old in good health and CMV-seropositive.

The chain uses TRBV5-1 and TRBJ1-2; a weak D match, TRBD1 (5 bases). V dropped 5 bases and J dropped 3 bases, with 11 bases sitting between them. This CDR3 is built from 13 residues. From germline, CDR1 is SGHRS and CDR2 YFSETQ. The CDR3: CASRAGRDYGYTF. Here the CDR3 DNA reads TGCGCCAGCAGGGCGGGACGGGACTATGGCTACACCTTC.

This chain uses TRBV5-4 with TRBJ1-5, with 9 nucleotides matching TRBD1. Germline CDR1 SGHNT, CDR2 YYREEE (reference sequence). V lost 4 bases and J lost 4; bases outside the gene matches: 3. This CDR3 has 14 amino acids. CDR3 protein: CASSTGGSNQPQHF. CDR3 DNA: TGTGCCAGCAGCACAGGGGGCTCAAATCAGCCCCAGCATTTT.

The V and J genes are TRBV12-5 and TRBJ2-2, with 8 nucleotides matching TRBD2. Germline V gives CDR1 LGHNT, CDR2 FRNRAP. This CDR3 contains 17 residues. V lost 3 bases and J lost 4; bases outside the gene matches: 10. CDR3 in amino acids: CASGFPRGGAGTGELFF. CDR3 coding DNA: TGTGCTAGTGGTTTCCCACGGGGGGGCGCGGGCACCGGGGAGCTGTTTTTT.

The V gene is TRBV5-4, the J gene TRBJ1-1, with D perhaps matching TRBD1 (6 bases). The V gene's germline CDR1 is SGHNT and CDR2 YYREEE (reference sequence). This CDR3 has 15 amino acids. V lost 4 bases and J lost 0, with 13 bases in between. The CDR3 loop reads CASSRMDSLNTEAFF. For the CDR3, the DNA is TGTGCCAGCAGCCGTATGGACAGCTTGAACACTGAAGCTTTCTTT.

This clone showed up just once. This chain's CDR3 is CASSLGTGGWGTQYF. For the CDR3, the DNA is TGTGCCAGCAGCTTAGGCACAGGGGGCTGGGGCACGCAGTATTTT. The chain couples TRBV7-2 to TRBJ2-3, with 9 bases lining up with TRBD1. V dropped 1 base and J dropped 9; count of bases not matched to a gene: 8. The germline gives CDR1 SGHTA, CDR2 FQGNSA. The CDR3 has 15 amino acids.

The chain uses TRBV10-3 and TRBJ1-1; possible D gene TRBD1, 5 bases. Trimming left V 0 bases short and J 4 bases short, with 9 bases between. The germline V gene has CDR1 ENHRY and CDR2 SYGVKD. This CDR3 has 14 amino acids. DNA of the CDR3: TGTGCCATCAGTGAGTCGGGGGGGGGCACTGAAGCTTTCTTT. It specifies CAISESGGGTEAFF.